This paragraph reports one TCR beta chain. Its antigen is currently unknown. The authors amplified TCR beta CDR3 regions from RNA transcripts. The library came from an HTBI-primed first-round RT-PCR and a second-round multiplex PCR. TCRdb reprocessed the multiplex PCR reads via MiXCR and lists one record per CDR3 protein. The table records over a million distinct CDR3 sequences, about 38% of them present only once. These data originate in a study of Graves' ophthalmopathy and Graves' hyperthyroidism. A diagnosis was made from clinical symptoms together with serum thyroxine, TRAb, thyroid ultrasound and orbital computed tomography. The germline CDR1 and CDR2 sequences are SGHTA and FQGNSA. V was clipped by 3 bases and J by 5 bases; unmatched bases: 6. The CDR3 contains 15 residues. Findings and limits, study-wide: Separation of ophthalmopathy from stable hyperthyroidism was achieved by a 13-signature model, at 85% to 90% sensitivity and 70% to 82% specificity. Most clonotypes expanded in thyroid above 0.001 frequency were present in blood too.

This chain connects TRBV7-2 to TRBJ2-1; 8 bases agree with TRBD1. Sequencing input: peripheral blood or thyroid tissue (not recorded which). The sequence was collected from an adult man with Graves' hyperthyroidism. The CDR3 nucleotides are TGTGCCAGCAGCTTTGAACAGGGGGGTCACAATGAGCAGTTCTTC. This gives the protein CASSFEQGGHNEQFF.